The present TCR beta chain was sequenced within a study of blood T cells in healthy people across ages. Germline values: CDR1 MNHNY, CDR2 SVGAGI (reference sequence). V was shortened by 0 bases and J by 6 bases, with 11 bases between the two germline ends. The CDR3 totals 14 residues. The second PCR ran about 6 to 11 cycles with a sample-barcoded 5' primer and J-beta primers. Using its own MiXCR run on the 5' RACE reads, TCRdb lists one record per CDR3 protein. The table shows about 760,000 distinct CDR3 sequences, with around a quarter occurring only once. These data were likewise used in another study, on T cells of mothers and their children.

The chain has TRBV6-6 and TRBJ1-1; possibly TRBD1 for D (6 bases). The TCR was taken from a boy aged 5-17 years in good health. The sequenced sample was blood. The CDR3 region is CASSYSGAQAEAFF. CDR3 DNA: TGTGCCAGCAGTTACTCGGGGGCACAGGCTGAAGCTTTCTTT.